The source of this T cell receptor (beta chain) is a study of immune evolution from preneoplasia to lung adenocarcinoma. Study background: HLA loss of heterozygosity: approximately 7.5% AIS, around 16% MIA, approximately 35% ADC, none AAH. Study results and limitations: From normal lung to invasive adenocarcinoma, top clone frequencies appeared to decrease. Highest clonality occurred in KRAS-mutant, not EGFR-mutant or double wild-type, nodules.

Turning to this clone: Its specificity is not known.

Data came from immunoSEQ multiplex PCR; TCRdb stores just in-frame clones and leaves some out. The table lists about 1,600 clones, around a fifth of them singletons. Trimming removed 4 bases from V and 4 bases from J; junction bases left unmatched: 0. Germline-derived CDR1 and CDR2 are SGHDN and FVKESK. CDR3 length: 13 amino acids. Sequencing used FFPE invasive lung adenocarcinoma tissue. The clonotype originates from a person aged 50-70 years with lung adenocarcinoma. J is TRBJ1-4 and V is TRBV14; 7 nucleotides align to TRBD1. CDR3 region: CASSRDSNEKLFF. In DNA, the CDR3 is TGTGCCAGCAGCCGGGACAGTAATGAAAAACTGTTTTTT. The full variable domain, in which reference TRBV14 and TRBJ1-4 provide the parts outside the CDR3, is EAGVTQFPSHSVIEKGQTVTLRCDPISGHDNLYWYRRVMGKEIKFLLHFVKESKQDESGMPNNRFLAERTGGTYSTLKVQPAELEDSGVYFCASSRDSNEKLFFGSGTQLSVL.